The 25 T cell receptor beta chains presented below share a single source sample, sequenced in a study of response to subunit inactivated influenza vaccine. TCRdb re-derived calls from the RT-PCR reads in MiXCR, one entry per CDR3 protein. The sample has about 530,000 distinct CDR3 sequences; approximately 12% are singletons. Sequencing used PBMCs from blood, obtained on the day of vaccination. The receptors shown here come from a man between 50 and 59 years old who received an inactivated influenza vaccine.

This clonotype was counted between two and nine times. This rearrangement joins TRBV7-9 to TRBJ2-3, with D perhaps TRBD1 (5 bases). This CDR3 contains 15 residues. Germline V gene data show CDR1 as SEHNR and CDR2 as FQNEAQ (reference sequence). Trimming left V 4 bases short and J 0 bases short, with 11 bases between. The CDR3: CASSYRQTSTDTQYF. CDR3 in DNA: TGTGCCAGCAGCTATAGACAGACTAGCACAGATACGCAGTATTTT.

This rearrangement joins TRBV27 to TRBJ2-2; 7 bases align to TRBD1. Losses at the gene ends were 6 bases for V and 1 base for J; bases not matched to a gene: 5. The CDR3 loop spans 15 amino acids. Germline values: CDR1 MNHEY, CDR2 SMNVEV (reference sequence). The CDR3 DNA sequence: TGTGCCAGCAGCATGACAGGGATGAACACCGGGGAGCTGTTTTTT. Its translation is CASSMTGMNTGELFF.

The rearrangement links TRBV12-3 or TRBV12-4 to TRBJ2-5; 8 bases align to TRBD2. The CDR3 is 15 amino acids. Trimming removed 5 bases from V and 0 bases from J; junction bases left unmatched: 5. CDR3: CASSPGRGNQETQYF. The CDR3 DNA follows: TGTGCCAGCAGTCCCGGGAGGGGAAACCAAGAGACCCAGTACTTC.

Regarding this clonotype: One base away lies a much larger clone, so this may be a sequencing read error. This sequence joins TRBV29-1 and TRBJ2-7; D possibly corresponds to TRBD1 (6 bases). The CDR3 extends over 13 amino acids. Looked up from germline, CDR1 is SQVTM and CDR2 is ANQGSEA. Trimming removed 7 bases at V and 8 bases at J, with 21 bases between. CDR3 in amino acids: CSARTGQGNKQYF. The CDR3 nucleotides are TGCAGCGCCCGGACCGGTCAGGGGAACAAGCAGTACTTC.

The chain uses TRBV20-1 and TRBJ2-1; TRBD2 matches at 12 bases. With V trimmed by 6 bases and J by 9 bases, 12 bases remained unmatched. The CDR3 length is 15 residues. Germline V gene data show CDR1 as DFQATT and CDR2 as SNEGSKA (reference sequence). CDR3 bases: TGCAGTGCGAGAAGACTAGCGGGGGCGGCGGCTGAGCAGTTCTTC. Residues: CSARRLAGAAAEQFF.

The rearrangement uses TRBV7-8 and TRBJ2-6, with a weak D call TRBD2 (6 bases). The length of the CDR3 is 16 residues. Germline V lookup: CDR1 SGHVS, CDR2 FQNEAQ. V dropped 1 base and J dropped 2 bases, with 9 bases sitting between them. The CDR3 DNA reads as TGTGCCAGCAGCTTAGGTGGAGGGGCTGGGGCCAACGTCCTGACTTTC. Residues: CASSLGGGAGANVLTF.

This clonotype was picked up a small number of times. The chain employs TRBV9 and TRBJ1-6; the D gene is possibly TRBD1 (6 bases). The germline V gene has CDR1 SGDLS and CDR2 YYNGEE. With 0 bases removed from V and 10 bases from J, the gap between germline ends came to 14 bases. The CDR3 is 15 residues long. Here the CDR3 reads CASSVEPRGQSPLHF. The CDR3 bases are TGTGCCAGCAGCGTAGAACCCAGGGGTCAATCACCCCTCCACTTT.

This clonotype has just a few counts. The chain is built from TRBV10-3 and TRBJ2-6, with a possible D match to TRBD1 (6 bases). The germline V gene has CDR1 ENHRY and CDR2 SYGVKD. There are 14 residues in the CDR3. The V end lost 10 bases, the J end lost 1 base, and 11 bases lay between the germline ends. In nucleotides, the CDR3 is TGTGCCAACGGCAGGGGATCTGGGGCCAACGTCCTGACTTTC. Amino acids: CANGRGSGANVLTF.

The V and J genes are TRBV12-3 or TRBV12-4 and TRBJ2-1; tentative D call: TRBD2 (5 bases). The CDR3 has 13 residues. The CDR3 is CVSSGSSYNEQFF. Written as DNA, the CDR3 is TGTGTTTCCAGCGGAAGCTCCTACAATGAGCAGTTCTTC.

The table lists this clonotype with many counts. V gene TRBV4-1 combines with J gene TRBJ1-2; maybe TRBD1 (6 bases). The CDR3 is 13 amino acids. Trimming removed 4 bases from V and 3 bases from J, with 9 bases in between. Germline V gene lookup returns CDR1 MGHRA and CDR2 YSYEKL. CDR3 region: CASSLGGYYGYTF. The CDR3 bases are TGCGCCAGCAGCCTAGGGGGATACTATGGCTACACCTTC.

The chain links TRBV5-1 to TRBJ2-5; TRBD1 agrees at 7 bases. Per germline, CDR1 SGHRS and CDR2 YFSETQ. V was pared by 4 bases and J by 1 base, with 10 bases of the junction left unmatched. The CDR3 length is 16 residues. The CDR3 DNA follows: TGCGCCAGCAGCATGGGGACAGTATGGGCCCAAGAGACCCAGTACTTC. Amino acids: CASSMGTVWAQETQYF.

The CDR3 sequence: CASSPRLAGAQETQYF. The CDR3 bases are TGTGCCAGCAGCCCCAGACTAGCGGGGGCTCAAGAGACCCAGTACTTC. The gene calls are TRBV5-6 and TRBJ2-5; the match to TRBD2 covers 12 bases. This CDR3 has 16 amino acids. Germline CDR1 is SGHDT and CDR2 is YYEEEE. V lost 4 bases and J lost 2; bases outside the gene matches: 6.

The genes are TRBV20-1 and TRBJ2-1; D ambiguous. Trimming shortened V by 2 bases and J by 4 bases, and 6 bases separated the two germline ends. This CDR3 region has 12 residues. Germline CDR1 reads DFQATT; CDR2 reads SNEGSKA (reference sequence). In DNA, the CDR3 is TGCAGTGCTAGATTCGAGTACAATGAGCAGTTCTTC. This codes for CSARFEYNEQFF.

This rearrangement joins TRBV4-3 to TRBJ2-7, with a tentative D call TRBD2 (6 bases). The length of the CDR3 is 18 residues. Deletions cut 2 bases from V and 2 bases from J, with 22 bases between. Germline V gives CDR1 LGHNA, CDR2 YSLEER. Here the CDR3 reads CASSQNPALAPTTYEQYF. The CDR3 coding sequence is TGCGCCAGCAGCCAAAATCCTGCACTAGCTCCTACTACCTACGAGCAGTACTTC.

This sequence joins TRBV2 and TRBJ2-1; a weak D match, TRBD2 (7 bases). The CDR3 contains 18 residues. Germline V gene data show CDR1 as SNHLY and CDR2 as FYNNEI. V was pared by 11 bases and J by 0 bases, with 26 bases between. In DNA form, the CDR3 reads TGTGCCTTCTGTCCGGGGGCGGGGGCTATCAGCTCCTACAATGAGCAGTTCTTC. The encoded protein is CAFCPGAGAISSYNEQFF. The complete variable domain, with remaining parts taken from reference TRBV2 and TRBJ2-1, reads EPEVTQTPSHQVTQMGQEVILRCVPISNHLYFYWYRQILGQKVEFLVSFYNNEISEKSEIFDDQFSVERPDGSNFTLKIRSTKLEDSAMYFCAFCPGAGAISSYNEQFFGPGTRLTVL.

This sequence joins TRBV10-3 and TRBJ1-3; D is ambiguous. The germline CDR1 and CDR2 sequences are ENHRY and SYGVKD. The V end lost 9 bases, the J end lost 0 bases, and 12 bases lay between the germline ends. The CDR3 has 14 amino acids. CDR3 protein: CAMTQAPSGNTIYF. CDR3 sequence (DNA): TGTGCCATGACCCAGGCACCCTCTGGAAACACCATATATTTT.

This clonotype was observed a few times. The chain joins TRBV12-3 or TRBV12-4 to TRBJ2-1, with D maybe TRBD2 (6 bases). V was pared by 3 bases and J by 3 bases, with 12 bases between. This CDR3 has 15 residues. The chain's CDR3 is CASSFPSANYNEQFF. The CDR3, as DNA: TGTGCCAGCAGTTTTCCTAGCGCAAACTACAATGAGCAGTTCTTC.

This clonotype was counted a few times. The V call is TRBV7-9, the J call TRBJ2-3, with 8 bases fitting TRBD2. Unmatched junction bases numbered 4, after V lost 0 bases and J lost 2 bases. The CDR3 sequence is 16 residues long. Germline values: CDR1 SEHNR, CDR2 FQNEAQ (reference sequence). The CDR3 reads CASSLALGLVTDTQYF. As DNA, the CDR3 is TGTGCCAGCAGCTTAGCGCTGGGACTAGTCACAGATACGCAGTATTTT.

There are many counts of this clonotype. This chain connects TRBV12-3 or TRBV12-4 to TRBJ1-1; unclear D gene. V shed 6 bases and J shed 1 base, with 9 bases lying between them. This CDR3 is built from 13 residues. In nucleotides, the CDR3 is TGTGCCAGCAGCCCCCGGGGGAACACTGAAGCTTTCTTT. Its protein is CASSPRGNTEAFF.

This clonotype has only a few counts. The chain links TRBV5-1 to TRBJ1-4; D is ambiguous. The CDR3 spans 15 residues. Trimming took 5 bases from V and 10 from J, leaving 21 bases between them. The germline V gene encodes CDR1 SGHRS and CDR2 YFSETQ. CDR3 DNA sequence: TGCGCCAGCAGACCAAAGGGAGCAGGAGATGGAAAACTGTTTTTT. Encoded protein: CASRPKGAGDGKLFF.

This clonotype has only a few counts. The CDR3 loop is CATSREDASVPYNEQFF. CDR3 bases: TGTGCCACCAGCAGAGAAGACGCTAGCGTCCCCTACAATGAGCAGTTCTTC. The gene calls are TRBV15 and TRBJ2-1; tentative D call: TRBD2 (6 bases). The germline gives CDR1 LNHNV, CDR2 YYDKDF (reference sequence). The length of the CDR3 is 17 residues. Trimming stripped 0 bases from V and 2 bases from J, with 14 bases between. Drawing the rest from reference TRBV15 and TRBJ2-1, the complete variable domain is DAMVIQNPRYQVTQFGKPVTLSCSQTLNHNVMYWYQQKSSQAPKLLFHYYDKDFNNEADTPDNFQSRRPNTSFCFLDIRSPGLGDTAMYLCATSREDASVPYNEQFFGPGTRLTVL.

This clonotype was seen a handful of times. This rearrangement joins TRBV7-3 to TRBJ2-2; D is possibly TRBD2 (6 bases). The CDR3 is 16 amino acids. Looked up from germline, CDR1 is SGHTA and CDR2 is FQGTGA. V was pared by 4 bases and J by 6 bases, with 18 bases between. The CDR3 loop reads CASSSLPGAASGELFF. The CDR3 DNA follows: TGTGCCAGCAGCTCCCTTCCGGGAGCCGCATCCGGGGAGCTGTTTTTT.

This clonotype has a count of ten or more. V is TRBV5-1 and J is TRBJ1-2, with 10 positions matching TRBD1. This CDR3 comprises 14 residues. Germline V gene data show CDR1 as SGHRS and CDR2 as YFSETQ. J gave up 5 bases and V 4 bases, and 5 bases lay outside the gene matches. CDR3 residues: CASSRGQGTYGYTF. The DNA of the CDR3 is TGCGCCAGCAGCCGGGGACAGGGGACATATGGCTACACCTTC.

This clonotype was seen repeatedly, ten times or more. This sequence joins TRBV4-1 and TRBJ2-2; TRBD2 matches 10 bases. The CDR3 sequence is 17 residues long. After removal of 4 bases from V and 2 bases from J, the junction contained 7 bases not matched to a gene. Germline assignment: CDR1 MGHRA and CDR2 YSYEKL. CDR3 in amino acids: CASSPGLAFTNTGELFF. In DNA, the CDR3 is TGCGCCAGCAGCCCGGGACTAGCGTTTACCAACACCGGGGAGCTGTTTTTT.

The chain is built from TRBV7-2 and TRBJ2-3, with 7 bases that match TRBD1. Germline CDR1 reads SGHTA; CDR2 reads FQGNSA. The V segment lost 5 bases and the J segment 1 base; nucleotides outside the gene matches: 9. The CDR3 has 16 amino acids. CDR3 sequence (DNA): TGTGCCAGCAGCCTCTTTTACAGGGGTGGCACAGATACGCAGTATTTT. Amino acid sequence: CASSLFYRGGTDTQYF.